The 11 T cell receptor beta chains listed next were all sequenced from one sample in a study of cytomegalovirus exposure and HLA in healthy donors. Researchers ran the PCR with 60 Vbeta and 13 Jbeta primers. Profiled with immunoSEQ multiplex PCR; TCRdb holds only in-frame clones, not every one. The data contain 100,000 to 120,000 clones, about four fifths of them singletons. Material for sequencing was PBMCs. Receptors originate from a woman aged 60-70 years in good health and CMV-seropositive.

The rearrangement uses TRBV6-1 and TRBJ2-2; D unclear. This CDR3 contains 17 residues. Trimming left V 1 base short and J 8 bases short, with 20 bases between. Germline loops: CDR1 MNHNS, CDR2 SASEGT. The CDR3: CASSEVAGFGLLGELFF. In DNA, the CDR3 is TGTGCCAGCAGTGAAGTGGCAGGTTTTGGGCTTTTGGGGGAGCTGTTTTTT.

The V gene is TRBV2, the J gene TRBJ2-2; D is unresolved. V was cut by 9 bases and J by 4 bases, with 9 bases left in between. The length of the CDR3 is 12 residues. Germline-derived CDR1 and CDR2 are SNHLY and FYNNEI. This chain's CDR3 is CASKLSTGELFF. In nucleotides, the CDR3 is TGTGCCAGTAAACTGAGCACCGGGGAGCTGTTTTTT.

The chain employs TRBV5-1 and TRBJ1-3; 10 nucleotides align to TRBD1. The trim removed 4 bases at V and 0 bases at J, leaving 4 bases unmatched. This CDR3 comprises 16 residues. Per the germline V gene, CDR1 is SGHRS and CDR2 is YFSETQ. CDR3 in amino acids: CASSPGTGDSGNTIYF. CDR3 sequence (DNA): TGCGCCAGCAGCCCGGGGACAGGGGACTCTGGAAACACCATATATTTT.

This chain uses TRBV6-5 with TRBJ1-5; the match to TRBD1 covers 8 bases. J was trimmed by 3 bases and V by 5 bases; bases with no gene match: 3. Germline V CDR1 and CDR2: MNHEY, SVGAGI. The CDR3 runs to 14 residues. The CDR3 bases are TGTGCCAGCAGTAGGACAGGGATCAATCAGCCCCAGCATTTT. It encodes CASSRTGINQPQHF.

The gene calls are TRBV2 and TRBJ1-1; D not certain. Deletions cut 5 bases from V and 6 bases from J, with 16 bases between. Germline CDR1 SNHLY, CDR2 FYNNEI. This CDR3 is 14 amino acids long. The CDR3 DNA reads as TGTGCCAGCAGTTTCGGCAACAGCGGGGCTGAAGCTTTCTTT. Protein sequence: CASSFGNSGAEAFF.

The J gene is TRBJ2-7, the V gene TRBV5-1, with 15 bases aligning to TRBD2. This CDR3 is built from 17 residues. Per the germline V gene, CDR1 is SGHRS and CDR2 is YFSETQ. V lost 0 bases to trimming and J lost 9 bases; unmatched junction nucleotides: 10. CDR3 region: CASSLAGTSGRWSVQYF. CDR3 sequence (DNA): TGCGCCAGCAGCTTGGCCGGGACTAGCGGGAGGTGGTCCGTGCAGTACTTC.

The chain combines TRBV27 with TRBJ1-2; 8 bases map to TRBD1. The V gene end was trimmed by 4 bases and the J gene end by 2 bases; junction bases not matched to a gene: 6. This CDR3 comprises 15 residues. Germline V gene sequence: CDR1 MNHEY, CDR2 SMNVEV (reference sequence). CDR3 region: CASSSLHRGNYGYTF. CDR3 sequence (DNA): TGTGCCAGCAGTTCCCTACACAGGGGGAACTATGGCTACACCTTC.

The rearrangement links TRBV27 to TRBJ2-3; 9 bases are a match to TRBD2. The CDR3 runs to 18 residues. Trimming removed 5 bases from V and 0 bases from J; junction bases left unmatched: 12. CDR1 and CDR2 from the germline V gene are MNHEY and SMNVEV (reference sequence). Here the CDR3 reads CASSRAGGQTLSTDTQYF. In DNA, the CDR3 is TGTGCCAGCAGTAGAGCGGGAGGCCAAACCCTAAGCACAGATACGCAGTATTTT.

The V and J genes are TRBV19 and TRBJ1-4; 8 nucleotides line up with TRBD1. This CDR3 is built from 13 residues. V dropped 5 bases and J dropped 8; count of bases not matched to a gene: 4. Germline CDR1 and CDR2: LNHDA and SQIVND (reference sequence). CDR3 DNA sequence: TGTGCCAGTAGTTACAGGGGGGGCGAAAAACTGTTTTTT. Protein product: CASSYRGGEKLFF.

The chain recombines TRBV29-1 with TRBJ1-1, with TRBD1 matching over 7 bases. This CDR3 region has 13 residues. With 7 bases clipped from V and 1 base from J, the junction kept 6 bases outside the gene matches. Germline V lookup: CDR1 SQVTM, CDR2 ANQGSEA. As DNA, the CDR3 is TGCAGCGCACCGGGACAGACGAACACTGAAGCTTTCTTT. Protein: CSAPGQTNTEAFF.

The chain is built from TRBV7-3 and TRBJ1-1; no reliable D call. The V and J ends lost 1 base and 0 bases respectively, with 6 bases between them. The CDR3 totals 14 residues. In germline, CDR1 is SGHTA, CDR2 FQGTGA. As DNA, the CDR3 is TGTGCCAGCAGCTTAATATCCCTGAACACTGAAGCTTTCTTT. This sequence encodes CASSLISLNTEAFF.